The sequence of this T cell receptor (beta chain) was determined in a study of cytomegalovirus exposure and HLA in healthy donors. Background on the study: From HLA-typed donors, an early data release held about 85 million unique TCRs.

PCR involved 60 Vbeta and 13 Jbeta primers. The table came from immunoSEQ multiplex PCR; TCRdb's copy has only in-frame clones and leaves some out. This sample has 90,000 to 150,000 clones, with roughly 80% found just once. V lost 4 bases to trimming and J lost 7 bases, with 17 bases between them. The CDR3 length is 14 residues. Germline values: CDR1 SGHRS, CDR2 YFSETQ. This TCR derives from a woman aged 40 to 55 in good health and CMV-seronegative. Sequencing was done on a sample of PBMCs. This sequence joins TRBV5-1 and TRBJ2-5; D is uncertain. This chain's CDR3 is CASSLDISIWTQYF. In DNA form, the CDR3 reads TGCGCCAGCAGCCTCGACATATCGATTTGGACCCAGTACTTC. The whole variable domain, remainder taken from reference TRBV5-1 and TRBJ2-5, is KAGVTQTPRYLIKTRGQQVTLSCSPISGHRSVSWYQQTPGQGLQFLFEYFSETQRNKGNFPGRFSGRQFSNSRSEMNVSTLELGDSALYLCASSLDISIWTQYFGPGTRLLVL.